This paragraph reports one T cell receptor (beta chain). Its antigen is as yet unknown. This record belongs to a study of OX40 agonist ivuxolimab in advanced cancers. Whole-study context: Enrolled patients in dose escalation had cancers that were hepatocellular carcinoma, melanoma, renal cell or head and neck cancer.

TCRdb's copy holds only in-frame clones and misses some; the assay was immunoSEQ multiplex PCR. The profile covers around 29,000 clones, with approximately 86% appearing a single time and roughly a fifth taken by the ten largest. The CDR3 is 14 amino acids. The germline V gene encodes CDR1 MNHEY and CDR2 SVGAGI. With V trimmed by 6 bases and J by 4 bases, 5 bases remained unmatched. Samples were taken at baseline and on day 1 of cycles 4 and 7. General study findings and limits: Expanded peripheral T cells had an undetermined antigen specificity.

The rearrangement joins TRBV6-5 to TRBJ2-7; 11 positions agree with TRBD1. This clonotype originated in an adult with an advanced solid tumor such as melanoma, head and neck, liver or kidney cancer. The specimen comprised CD4+ or CD8+ T cells sorted from blood, sampled in a trial of the OX40 agonist ivuxolimab. The CDR3 coding sequence is TGTGCCAGCAGACCGGGACAGGGGGGATACGAGCAGTACTTC. Residues: CASRPGQGGYEQYF.